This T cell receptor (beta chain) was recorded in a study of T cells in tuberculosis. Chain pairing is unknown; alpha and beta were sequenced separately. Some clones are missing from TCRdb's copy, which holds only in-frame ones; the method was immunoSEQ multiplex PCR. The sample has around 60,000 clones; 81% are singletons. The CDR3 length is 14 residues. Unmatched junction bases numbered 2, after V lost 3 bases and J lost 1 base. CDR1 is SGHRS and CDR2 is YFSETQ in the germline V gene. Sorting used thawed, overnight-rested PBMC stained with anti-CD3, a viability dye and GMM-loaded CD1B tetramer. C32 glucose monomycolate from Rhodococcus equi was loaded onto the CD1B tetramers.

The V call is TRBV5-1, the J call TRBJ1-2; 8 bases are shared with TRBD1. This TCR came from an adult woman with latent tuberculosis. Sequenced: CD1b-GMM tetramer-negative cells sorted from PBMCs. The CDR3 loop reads CASSSDRVNYGYTF. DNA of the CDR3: TGCGCCAGCAGCTCGGACAGGGTTAACTATGGCTACACCTTC.